This TCR beta chain was identified during a study of tumor-infiltrating lymphocytes in primary liver carcinoma. A constant-region primer served to make TCR beta cDNA from around 540 ng total RNA. ARM-PCR was slightly modified, and three nested multiplex PCR rounds with it gave rise to the TCR beta libraries. Researchers ran the first two PCR rounds for approximately 10 cycles each with TRBV1-TRBV30 forward primers and a C-beta reverse primer. Via MiXCR, TCRdb re-called the multiplex PCR reads, giving one row per CDR3 protein. Altogether fewer than 250,000 distinct CDR3 sequences are present, around four fifths being singletons, with the ten largest covering over 15%. The CDR3 is 17 amino acids. Germline V lookup: CDR1 SGHAT, CDR2 FQNNGV. The V end lost 4 bases, the J end lost 3 bases, and 22 bases lay between the germline ends. DNA and RNA were both co-extracted from about 19-30 mg of bulk tissue that had not been sorted. Each participant had primary liver carcinoma, and surgical resection was the treatment. Each tumor was sampled at four poles and its centre.

Sequencing input: tumor tissue from primary liver carcinoma. The chain uses TRBV11-2 and TRBJ2-7; D might be TRBD2 (5 bases). This receptor was taken from a man aged 35-49 years with primary liver carcinoma and hepatitis B virus infection. CDR3 sequence reads: CASSSAPPGEILYEQYF. The DNA of the CDR3 is TGTGCCAGCAGCTCCGCCCCGCCCGGGGAAATACTCTACGAGCAGTACTTC.